Below are 25 T cell receptor beta chains sequenced from a single sample in a study of fetal regulatory T cell absence and autoimmunity. Libraries were prepared by immunoSEQ multiplex PCR; TCRdb keeps only in-frame clonotypes and omits some of them. Here the sample spans approximately 49,000 clones, about 86% being singletons. The sequencing sample was made of cord blood. These receptors originate from a newborn boy with IPEX syndrome.

The chain joins TRBV15 to TRBJ1-3; a weak D match, TRBD1 (5 bases). Trimming cost V 5 bases and J 3 bases, with 11 bases left between them. The germline CDR1 and CDR2 sequences are LNHNV and YYDKDF (reference sequence). The CDR3 consists of 14 residues. This CDR3 reads CATSSAGFGNTIYF. CDR3 nucleotides: TGTGCCACCAGCTCCGCAGGGTTTGGAAACACCATATATTTT.

The chain has TRBV11-3 and TRBJ2-1, with 12 bases lining up with TRBD2. Per germline, CDR1 SGHNT and CDR2 YENEEA. After removal of 3 bases from V and 7 bases from J, the junction contained 4 bases not matched to a gene. The CDR3 is 15 residues long. The CDR3 sequence is CASSLGLAGLNEQFF. In DNA, the CDR3 is TGTGCCAGCAGCTTGGGACTAGCGGGTCTGAATGAGCAGTTCTTC.

The chain is built from TRBV6-6 and TRBJ2-1; TRBD2 aligns across 9 bases. Germline V gene sequence: CDR1 MNHNY, CDR2 SVGAGI (reference sequence). The CDR3 has 15 residues. V was clipped by 5 bases and J by 3 bases; unmatched bases: 5. CDR3 in amino acids: CASSGGLASYNEQFF. The CDR3 bases are TGTGCCAGCAGTGGGGGACTAGCTAGCTACAATGAGCAGTTCTTC.

This chain joins TRBV7-6 and TRBJ1-1, with TRBD1 matching over 7 bases. V shed 1 base and J 8 bases; nucleotides not matched to a gene: 10. The CDR3 has 15 residues. Per germline, CDR1 SGHVS and CDR2 FNYEAQ. CDR3 amino acids: CASSLGQGGISEAFF. In nucleotides, the CDR3 is TGTGCCAGCAGCTTAGGACAGGGTGGTATTTCCGAAGCTTTCTTT.

V is TRBV11-2 and J is TRBJ2-3; 10 bases fit TRBD2. J gave up 2 bases and V 5 bases, and 4 bases lay outside the gene matches. Germline values: CDR1 SGHAT, CDR2 FQNNGV. The CDR3 has 15 amino acids. The CDR3 region is CASSPSGGPTDTQYF. The DNA for the CDR3 is TGTGCCAGCAGCCCTAGCGGGGGCCCCACAGATACGCAGTATTTT.

The chain joins TRBV11-2 to TRBJ1-2; D might be TRBD1 (6 bases). This CDR3 contains 16 residues. Germline-derived CDR1 and CDR2 are SGHAT and FQNNGV. With 5 bases removed from V and 4 bases from J, the gap between germline ends came to 20 bases. DNA for the CDR3: TGTGCCAGCAGCCTAAGGGGCAGGGGAGGATTCTATGGCTACACCTTC. Residues: CASSLRGRGGFYGYTF.

V gene TRBV11-3 combines with J gene TRBJ1-2; the match to TRBD1 covers 7 bases. CDR3 size: 15 residues. Germline assignment: CDR1 SGHNT and CDR2 YENEEA. V shed 5 bases and J 8 bases; nucleotides not matched to a gene: 14. The CDR3 spells CASSPSQGPGEGYTF. In DNA, the CDR3 is TGTGCCAGCAGCCCCTCACAGGGGCCCGGGGAAGGCTACACCTTC.

This chain joins TRBV11-2 and TRBJ2-5, with 11 nucleotides matching TRBD2. From germline, CDR1 is SGHAT and CDR2 FQNNGV. The CDR3 has 17 amino acids. J gave up 3 bases and V 0 bases, and 6 bases lay outside the gene matches. The DNA of the CDR3 is TGTGCCAGCAGCTTAGATGGATTTAGCGGGGGGGAAGAGACCCAGTACTTC. It yields the protein CASSLDGFSGGEETQYF.

The chain carries TRBV9 and TRBJ2-1; 7 nucleotides agree with TRBD2. J was trimmed by 8 bases and V by 0 bases; bases with no gene match: 11. In germline, CDR1 is SGDLS, CDR2 YYNGEE. This CDR3 comprises 16 residues. This chain's CDR3 is CASSVDLLARIYEQFF. DNA for the CDR3: TGTGCCAGCAGCGTAGATCTACTAGCGAGGATCTATGAGCAGTTCTTC.

This clone was seen only once. V is TRBV6-5 and J is TRBJ1-2; the D is unclear. CDR3 length equals 13 residues. The V end lost 6 bases, the J end lost 1 base, and 9 bases lay between the germline ends. The V gene's germline CDR1 is MNHEY and CDR2 SVGAGI. CDR3 residues: CASSLVFNYGYTF. In DNA, the CDR3 is TGTGCCAGCAGCTTGGTTTTTAACTATGGCTACACCTTC.

The chain couples TRBV6-5 to TRBJ1-2, with D tentatively TRBD1 (5 bases). The V gene's germline CDR1 is MNHEY and CDR2 SVGAGI. This CDR3 has 14 residues. Trimming left V 0 bases short and J 5 bases short, with 10 bases between. The CDR3 nucleotides read TGTGCCAGCAGTTACTCGAGGGGCCGTTATGGCTACACCTTC. Its translation: CASSYSRGRYGYTF.

The rearrangement links TRBV6-6 to TRBJ2-7; unclear D gene. In germline, CDR1 is MNHNY, CDR2 SVGAGI (reference sequence). V lost 5 bases, J lost 6 bases, and 17 bases lay in between. The CDR3 is 14 amino acids. CDR3 coding DNA: TGTGCCAGCAGTCCCCGTTTTCCGAGAGGCGAGCAGTACTTC. It is translated as CASSPRFPRGEQYF.

The rearrangement joins TRBV7-2 to TRBJ2-7; D uncertain. The CDR3 consists of 13 residues. Germline CDR1 and CDR2: SGHTA and FQGNSA. V was pared by 1 base and J by 3 bases, with 7 bases between. DNA of the CDR3: TGTGCCAGCAGCTTAGGGCGCTACTACGAGCAGTACTTC. It encodes CASSLGRYYEQYF.

This clone was counted only a few times. The V and J genes are TRBV5-4 and TRBJ2-7, with 10 nucleotides matching TRBD2. Germline CDR1 SGHNT, CDR2 YYREEE (reference sequence). Trimming took 4 bases from V and 0 from J; bases not matched to a gene: 10. CDR3 length equals 17 residues. The CDR3: CASSLTTSGTLSYEQYF. CDR3 DNA: TGTGCCAGCAGCCTGACCACTAGCGGGACGCTCTCCTACGAGCAGTACTTC. Based on the CDR3 plus reference TRBV5-4 and TRBJ2-7, the full variable domain is ETGVTQSPTHLIKTRGQQVTLRCSSQSGHNTVSWYQQALGQGPQFIFQYYREEENGRGNFPPRFSGLQFPNYSSELNVNALELDDSALYLCASSLTTSGTLSYEQYFGPGTRLTVT.

V usage is TRBV10-3 and J usage is TRBJ1-1; 9 bases are shared with TRBD1. Germline CDR1 ENHRY, CDR2 SYGVKD. Unmatched junction bases numbered 6, after V lost 6 bases and J lost 4 bases. This CDR3 has 14 amino acids. The CDR3 DNA reads as TGTGCCATCAGCGCCGGGACAGGGTCCACTGAAGCTTTCTTT. This codes for CAISAGTGSTEAFF.

The V gene is TRBV25-1, the J gene TRBJ2-1; D might be TRBD2 (6 bases). The V gene's germline CDR1 is MGHDK and CDR2 SYGVNS. Trimming stripped 4 bases from V and 8 bases from J, with 12 bases between. The CDR3 is made up of 13 amino acids. The CDR3 DNA is TGTGCCAGCAGTGTTCGGGGGTGGTATGAGCAGTTCTTC. Residues: CASSVRGWYEQFF.

The rearrangement links TRBV30 to TRBJ1-5; D is perhaps TRBD1 (5 bases). The germline CDR1 and CDR2 sequences are GTSNPN and SVGIG (reference sequence). CDR3 size: 15 residues. V dropped 7 bases and J dropped 3 bases, with 19 bases sitting between them. The CDR3 loop is CAFTWGPGANQPQHF. Here the CDR3 DNA reads TGTGCCTTCACCTGGGGCCCTGGGGCCAATCAGCCCCAGCATTTT.

For this clone: The identical CDR3 is also encoded by other nucleotide sequences in the sample. The chain links TRBV27 to TRBJ2-7, with TRBD2 matching over 7 bases. The junction had 0 bases not matched to a gene; V was cut back by 0 bases and J by 1 base. Germline CDR1 MNHEY, CDR2 SMNVEV (reference sequence). The CDR3 length is 14 residues. DNA of the CDR3: TGTGCCAGCAGTTTATCGGGGGGGTCCTACGAGCAGTACTTC. As protein: CASSLSGGSYEQYF.

V is TRBV5-4 and J is TRBJ2-3; D call uncertain. V was trimmed by 2 bases and J by 0 bases, leaving 13 bases between them. Germline CDR1 and CDR2: SGHNT and YYREEE (reference sequence). This CDR3 comprises 16 residues. Here the CDR3 reads CASSFHDSPSTDTQYF. The CDR3 bases are TGTGCCAGCAGCTTCCATGACTCCCCAAGCACAGATACGCAGTATTTT.

This sequence joins TRBV11-3 and TRBJ2-5, with 10 positions matching TRBD2. Unmatched junction bases numbered 6, after V lost 5 bases and J lost 3 bases. CDR1 is SGHNT, CDR2 YENEEA, per germline. This CDR3 region has 15 residues. The CDR3 DNA sequence: TGTGCCAGCAGCCCCGGTACTAGCGGGGAAGAGACCCAGTACTTC. Translating it yields CASSPGTSGEETQYF.

This clone appeared a single time. The rearrangement links TRBV5-1 to TRBJ2-3, with 8 bases lining up with TRBD2. The germline V gene has CDR1 SGHRS and CDR2 YFSETQ. J gave up 3 bases and V 0 bases, and 3 bases lay outside the gene matches. The CDR3 sequence is 15 residues long. CDR3 bases: TGCGCCAGCAGCTTGGTCGGCGGGAGGACAGATACGCAGTATTTT. This translates into CASSLVGGRTDTQYF.

The chain links TRBV18 to TRBJ2-7; 8 bases match TRBD1. Germline assignment: CDR1 KGHSH and CDR2 LQKENI. J lost 9 bases, V lost 6 bases, and 7 bases had no gene match. The CDR3 has 12 amino acids. Here the CDR3 reads CASSRQGRRQYF. In DNA, the CDR3 is TGTGCCAGCTCCCGACAGGGGAGGCGGCAGTACTTC.

Turning to this clone: Compared with germline, one end of the junction differs, possibly owing to a read error. V is TRBV5-4 and J is TRBJ2-7; a possible D gene is TRBD2 (5 bases). The CDR3 contains 13 residues. Germline lookup yields CDR1 SGHNT and CDR2 YYREEE (reference sequence). CDR3 amino acids: CATSVRATYEQYF. CDR3 nucleotides: TGTGCCACCAGCGTGCGGGCCACCTACGAGCAGTACTTC.

V is TRBV6-6 and J is TRBJ2-7; weak D call: TRBD1 (6 bases). Germline assignment: CDR1 MNHNY and CDR2 SVGAGI (reference sequence). With 7 bases removed from V and 5 bases from J, the gap between germline ends came to 24 bases. This CDR3 contains 16 residues. CDR3 in DNA: TGTGCCAGCACCTACTATCTCCAGGGGTGGCAGCACGAGCAGTACTTC. Its protein is CASTYYLQGWQHEQYF.

The genes are TRBV6-5 and TRBJ1-5, with D tentatively TRBD1 (5 bases). The CDR3 contains 15 residues. V lost 6 bases to trimming and J lost 0 bases, with 12 bases between them. Germline CDR1 MNHEY, CDR2 SVGAGI. The CDR3 nucleotides read TGTGCCAGCAGCGCCGACAGTTATAGCAATCAGCCCCAGCATTTT. It specifies CASSADSYSNQPQHF.